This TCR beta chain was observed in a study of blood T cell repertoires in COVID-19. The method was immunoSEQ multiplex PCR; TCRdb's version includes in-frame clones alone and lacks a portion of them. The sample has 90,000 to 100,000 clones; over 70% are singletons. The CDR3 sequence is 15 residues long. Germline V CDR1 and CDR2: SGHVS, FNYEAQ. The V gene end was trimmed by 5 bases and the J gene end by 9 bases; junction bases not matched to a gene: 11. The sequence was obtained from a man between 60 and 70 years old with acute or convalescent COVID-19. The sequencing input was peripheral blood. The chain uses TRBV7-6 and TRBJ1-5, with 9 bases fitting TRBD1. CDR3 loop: CASSPQTGGDVPQHF. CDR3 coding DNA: TGTGCCAGCAGCCCCCAGACAGGGGGGGATGTGCCCCAGCATTTT.